This TCR beta chain was recovered during a study of blood T cell repertoires in COVID-19. Study-wide background: Donors in the United States, Italy and Spain gave samples during acute or convalescent COVID-19.

Germline V lookup: CDR1 KGHDR, CDR2 SFDVKD. The ends were cut back, 3 bases at V and 7 bases at J, with 12 bases in the middle. This CDR3 has 14 residues. Clones were read by immunoSEQ multiplex PCR, and TCRdb kept only the in-frame ones, dropping some. There are about 190,000 clones in the sample; roughly 84% occur only once, and around 5.9% lies in the top ten. The sequence was obtained from a woman in her 40s who had recovered from COVID-19. J is TRBJ1-5 and V is TRBV24-1; D remains unclear. Sequenced material: peripheral blood. This chain's CDR3 is CATSDQRAGQPQHF. The CDR3 DNA follows: TGTGCCACCAGTGATCAGAGGGCCGGGCAGCCCCAGCATTTT.